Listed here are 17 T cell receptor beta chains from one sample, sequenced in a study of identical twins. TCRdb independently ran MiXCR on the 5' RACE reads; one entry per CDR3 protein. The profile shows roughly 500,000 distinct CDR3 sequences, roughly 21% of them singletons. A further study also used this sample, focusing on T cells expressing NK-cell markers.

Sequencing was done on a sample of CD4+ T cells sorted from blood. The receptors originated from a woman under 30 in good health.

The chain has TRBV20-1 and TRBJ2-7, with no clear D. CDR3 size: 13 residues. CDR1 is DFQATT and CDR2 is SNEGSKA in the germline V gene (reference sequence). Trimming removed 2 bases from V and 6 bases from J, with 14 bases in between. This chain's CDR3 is CSARIGLRGEQYF. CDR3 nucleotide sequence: TGCAGTGCTAGAATTGGTCTTCGAGGCGAGCAGTACTTC.

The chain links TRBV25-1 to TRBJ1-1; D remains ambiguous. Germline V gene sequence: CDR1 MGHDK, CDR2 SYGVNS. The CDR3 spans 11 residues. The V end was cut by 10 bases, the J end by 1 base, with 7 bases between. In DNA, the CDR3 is TGTGCCATACCATGGAACACTGAAGCTTTCTTT. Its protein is CAIPWNTEAFF.

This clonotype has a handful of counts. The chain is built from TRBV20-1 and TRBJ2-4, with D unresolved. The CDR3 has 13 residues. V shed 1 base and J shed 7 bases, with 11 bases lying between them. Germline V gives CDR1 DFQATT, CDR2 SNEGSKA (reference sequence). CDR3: CSARVQVENIQYF. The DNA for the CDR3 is TGCAGTGCTAGAGTCCAGGTGGAGAACATTCAGTACTTC.

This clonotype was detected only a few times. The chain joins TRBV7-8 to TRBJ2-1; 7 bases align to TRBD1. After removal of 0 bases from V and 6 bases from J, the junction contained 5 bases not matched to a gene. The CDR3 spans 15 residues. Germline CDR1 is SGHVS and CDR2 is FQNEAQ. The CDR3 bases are TGTGCCAGCAGCTTAGCAGGGGGCGTCAGCAATGAGCAGTTCTTC. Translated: CASSLAGGVSNEQFF.

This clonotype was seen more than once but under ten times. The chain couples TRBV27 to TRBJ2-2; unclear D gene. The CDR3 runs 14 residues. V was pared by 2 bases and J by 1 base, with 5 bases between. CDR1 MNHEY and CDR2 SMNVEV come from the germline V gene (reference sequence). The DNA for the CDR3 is TGTGCCAGCAGTTTAATTAGGAACACCGGGGAGCTGTTTTTT. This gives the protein CASSLIRNTGELFF.

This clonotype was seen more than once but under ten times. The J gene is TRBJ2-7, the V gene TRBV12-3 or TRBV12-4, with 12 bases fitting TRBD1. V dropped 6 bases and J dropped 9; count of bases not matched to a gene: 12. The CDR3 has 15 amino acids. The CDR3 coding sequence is TGTGCCAGCAGACCGCCCGGGACAGGGGGCCTCGGGCAGTACTTC. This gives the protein CASRPPGTGGLGQYF.

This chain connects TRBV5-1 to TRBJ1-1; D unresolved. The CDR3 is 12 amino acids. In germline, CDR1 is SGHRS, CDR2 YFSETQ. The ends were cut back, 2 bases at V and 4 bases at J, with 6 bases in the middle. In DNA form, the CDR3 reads TGCGCCAGCAGCTTACAGAGCACTGAAGCTTTCTTT. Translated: CASSLQSTEAFF.

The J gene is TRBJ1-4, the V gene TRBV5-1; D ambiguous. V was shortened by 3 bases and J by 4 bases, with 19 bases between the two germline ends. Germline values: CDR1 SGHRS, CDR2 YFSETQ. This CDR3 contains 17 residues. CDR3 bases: TGCGCCAGCAGCTCCGGACTGGGCCACGTGTTTAATGAAAAACTGTTTTTT. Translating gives CASSSGLGHVFNEKLFF.

The CDR3 region has the DNA TGTGCCACTCTGAAGAGCTCCTATAATTCACCCCTCCACTTT. Amino acid sequence: CATLKSSYNSPLHF. The chain couples TRBV24-1 to TRBJ1-6; no reliable D call. The CDR3 is made up of 14 amino acids. Between the trimmed V and J ends, which lost 10 bases and 0 bases, there was a span of 9 bases. Germline V gene data show CDR1 as KGHDR and CDR2 as SFDVKD.

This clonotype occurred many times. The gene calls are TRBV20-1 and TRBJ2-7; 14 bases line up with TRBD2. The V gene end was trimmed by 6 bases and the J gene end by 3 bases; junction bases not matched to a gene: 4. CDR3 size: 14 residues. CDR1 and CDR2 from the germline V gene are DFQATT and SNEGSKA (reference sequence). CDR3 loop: CSAVGTSGSYEQYF. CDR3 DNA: TGCAGTGCGGTGGGGACTAGCGGGAGCTACGAGCAGTACTTC.

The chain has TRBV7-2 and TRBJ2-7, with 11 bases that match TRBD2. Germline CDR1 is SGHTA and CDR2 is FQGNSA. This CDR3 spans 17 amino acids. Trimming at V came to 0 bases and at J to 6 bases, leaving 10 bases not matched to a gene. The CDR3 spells CASSLALTSGNRGEQYF. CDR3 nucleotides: TGTGCCAGCAGCTTAGCACTGACTAGCGGGAATCGGGGCGAGCAGTACTTC.

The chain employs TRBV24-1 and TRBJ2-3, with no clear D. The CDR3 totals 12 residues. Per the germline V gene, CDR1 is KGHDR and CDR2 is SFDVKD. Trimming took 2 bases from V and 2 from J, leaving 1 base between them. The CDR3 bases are TGTGCCACCAGTGATTCCACAGATACGCAGTATTTT. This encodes CATSDSTDTQYF.

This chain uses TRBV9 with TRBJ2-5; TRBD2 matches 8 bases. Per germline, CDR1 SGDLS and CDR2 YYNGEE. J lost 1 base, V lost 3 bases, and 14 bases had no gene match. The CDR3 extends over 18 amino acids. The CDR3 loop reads CASSAKVAGLIGQETQYF. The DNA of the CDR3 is TGTGCCAGCAGCGCAAAGGTAGCGGGATTAATAGGCCAAGAGACCCAGTACTTC.

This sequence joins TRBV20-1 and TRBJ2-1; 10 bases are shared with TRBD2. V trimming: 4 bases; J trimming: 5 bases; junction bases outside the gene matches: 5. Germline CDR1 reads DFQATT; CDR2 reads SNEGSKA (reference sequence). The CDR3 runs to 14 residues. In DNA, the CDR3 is TGCAGTGCTAAAGCGGGAGGGCCCCACAATGAGCAGTTCTTC. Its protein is CSAKAGGPHNEQFF.

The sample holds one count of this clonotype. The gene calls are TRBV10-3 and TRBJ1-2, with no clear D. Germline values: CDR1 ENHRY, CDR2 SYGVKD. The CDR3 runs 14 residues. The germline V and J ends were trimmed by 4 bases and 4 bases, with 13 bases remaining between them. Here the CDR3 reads CAISGVPGAYGYTF. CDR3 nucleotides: TGTGCCATCAGTGGGGTGCCTGGAGCCTATGGCTACACCTTC.

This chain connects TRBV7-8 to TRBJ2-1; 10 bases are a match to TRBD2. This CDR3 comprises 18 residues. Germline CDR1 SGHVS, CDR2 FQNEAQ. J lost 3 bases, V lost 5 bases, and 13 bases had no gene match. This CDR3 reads CASSRRAGLADNYNEQFF. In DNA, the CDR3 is TGTGCCAGCAGCCGAAGAGCCGGACTAGCGGACAACTACAATGAGCAGTTCTTC.

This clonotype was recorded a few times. The CDR3 DNA follows: TGTGCCAGCAGTTACCCCGTAAAAAATGCGGGAGCGATCCACGAGCAGTACTTC. It translates to CASSYPVKNAGAIHEQYF. The chain links TRBV6-2 or TRBV6-3 to TRBJ2-7; 7 bases are a match to TRBD2. V lost 2 bases, J lost 5 bases, and 18 bases stayed unmatched. The CDR3 length is 18 residues. The V gene's germline CDR1 is MNHEY and CDR2 SVGEGT.